This entry lists 22 T cell receptor beta chains sequenced from one sample in a study of PD-1 blockade in classical Hodgkin lymphoma. TCRdb keeps only in-frame clones here, not all; method: immunoSEQ multiplex PCR. The data contain over 60,000 clones, approximately 90% of them singletons. The time point here: cycle 4 day 1 (C4D1), after more than five weeks of nivolumab. All trial patients relapsed after autologous stem cell transplantation. Sequenced material: peripheral blood mononuclear cells (PBMCs), taken before the fourth cycle of nivolumab. Receptor source: a human donor with classical Hodgkin lymphoma.

The chain carries TRBV9 and TRBJ2-7; 10 positions agree with TRBD2. The CDR3 extends over 16 amino acids. With 0 bases clipped from V and 4 bases from J, the junction kept 7 bases outside the gene matches. Germline V gene sequence: CDR1 SGDLS, CDR2 YYNGEE. CDR3 bases: TGTGCCAGCAGCGTAGAACCTAGCGGGAGCGTGTACGAGCAGTACTTC. Encoded protein: CASSVEPSGSVYEQYF.

The chain joins TRBV28 to TRBJ2-1; 9 nucleotides align to TRBD2. Germline-derived CDR1 and CDR2 are MDHEN and SYDVKM. J lost 0 bases, V lost 2 bases, and 2 bases had no gene match. The CDR3 runs to 16 residues. Here the CDR3 reads CASSLLAGFSYNEQFF. The CDR3 coding sequence is TGTGCCAGCAGTTTACTAGCGGGATTCTCCTACAATGAGCAGTTCTTC.

This chain joins TRBV10-1 and TRBJ2-2; D is uncertain. The germline gives CDR1 WNHNN, CDR2 SYGVQD (reference sequence). The CDR3 runs 12 residues. V dropped 8 bases and J dropped 4 bases, with 8 bases sitting between them. DNA of the CDR3: TGCGCCAGCGGGATAAGCACCGGGGAGCTGTTTTTT. Translating it yields CASGISTGELFF.

V and J are TRBV27 and TRBJ2-3; 7 bases fit TRBD2. J gave up 2 bases and V 6 bases, and 8 bases lay outside the gene matches. The CDR3 has 15 residues. Germline lookup yields CDR1 MNHEY and CDR2 SMNVEV (reference sequence). The CDR3 is CASRAGDLLTDTQYF. The CDR3 DNA follows: TGTGCCAGCAGGGCGGGGGACCTTCTCACAGATACGCAGTATTTT.

The chain links TRBV2 to TRBJ2-7; TRBD1 matches at 7 bases. The germline CDR1 and CDR2 sequences are SNHLY and FYNNEI. The CDR3 spans 15 residues. V lost 4 bases and J lost 2; bases outside the gene matches: 8. The CDR3: CASSGSGQATYEQYF. The CDR3 DNA reads as TGTGCCAGCAGTGGTTCCGGACAGGCTACCTACGAGCAGTACTTC.

This clone was observed a single time. The chain employs TRBV5-4 and TRBJ1-4, with D unresolved. From germline, CDR1 is SGHNT and CDR2 YYREEE (reference sequence). The V end lost 1 base, the J end lost 0 bases, and 4 bases lay between the germline ends. CDR3 length: 14 amino acids. CDR3 loop: CASSLHPTNEKLFF. CDR3 in DNA: TGTGCCAGCAGCTTGCATCCAACTAATGAAAAACTGTTTTTT.

This clone was detected once. The chain couples TRBV6-5 to TRBJ2-7; TRBD1 agrees at 8 bases. The CDR3 is made up of 15 amino acids. V shed 4 bases, J shed 5 bases, and the junction held 10 bases outside the gene matches. Germline-derived CDR1 and CDR2 are MNHEY and SVGAGI. The CDR3 region is CASSSPALDRDEQYF. Written as DNA, the CDR3 is TGTGCCAGCAGTTCGCCTGCCCTGGACAGGGACGAGCAGTACTTC.

The rearrangement joins TRBV11-2 to TRBJ1-4, with a tentative D call TRBD1 (6 bases). The CDR3 sequence is 18 residues long. CDR1 is SGHAT, CDR2 FQNNGV, per germline. Trimming removed 0 bases at V and 0 bases at J, with 14 bases between. CDR3 nucleotides: TGTGCCAGCAGCTTAGAGCCCCGGGACACCTCAACTAATGAAAAACTGTTTTTT. Translation gives CASSLEPRDTSTNEKLFF.

The rearrangement links TRBV9 to TRBJ2-2, with D uncertain. The CDR3 is 14 residues long. Looked up from germline, CDR1 is SGDLS and CDR2 is YYNGEE. The ends were cut back, 2 bases at V and 8 bases at J, with 13 bases in the middle. The CDR3 loop reads CASSVDGPVGELFF. For the CDR3, the DNA is TGTGCCAGCAGCGTTGATGGGCCCGTAGGGGAGCTGTTTTTT.

The chain combines TRBV15 with TRBJ2-3, with D possibly TRBD1 on 6 matching bases. The ends were cut back, 0 bases at V and 2 bases at J, with 18 bases in the middle. This CDR3 spans 18 amino acids. Germline-derived CDR1 and CDR2 are LNHNV and YYDKDF (reference sequence). The CDR3 reads CATSRDYPDGQNTDTQYF. The CDR3 coding sequence is TGTGCCACCAGCAGAGATTACCCGGACGGACAGAACACAGATACGCAGTATTTT.

The V gene is TRBV10-3, the J gene TRBJ2-1; 11 bases align to TRBD2. This CDR3 is 17 amino acids long. Looked up from germline, CDR1 is ENHRY and CDR2 is SYGVKD. After removal of 0 bases from V and 8 bases from J, the junction contained 9 bases not matched to a gene. CDR3 protein: CAISESGLAGGGDEQFF. For the CDR3, the DNA is TGTGCCATCAGTGAGTCGGGGCTAGCGGGAGGTGGGGATGAGCAGTTCTTC.

The chain links TRBV2 to TRBJ2-1; D may be TRBD2 (6 bases). In germline, CDR1 is SNHLY, CDR2 FYNNEI. The CDR3 covers 13 residues. V was clipped by 10 bases and J by 7 bases, with 17 bases between them. CDR3 bases: TGTGCCACCCTCGCGGGAAATGAGAATGAGCAGTTCTTC. Translation gives CATLAGNENEQFF.

This chain uses TRBV11-2 with TRBJ2-1, with unresolved D. V was clipped by 5 bases and J by 4 bases, with 6 bases between them. The germline gives CDR1 SGHAT, CDR2 FQNNGV. This CDR3 is 12 amino acids long. CDR3 sequence: CASSRLYNEQFF. CDR3 bases: TGTGCCAGCAGCCGCCTTTACAATGAGCAGTTCTTC.

The gene calls are TRBV19 and TRBJ2-6; D not certain. The CDR3 totals 18 residues. Germline V CDR1 and CDR2: LNHDA, SQIVND (reference sequence). V was cut by 2 bases and J by 4 bases, with 18 bases left in between. As DNA, the CDR3 is TGTGCCAGTAGTATACGGTCAGGTCGTCTCTCCGGGGCCAACGTCCTGACTTTC. Its protein product is CASSIRSGRLSGANVLTF. Combining the CDR3 with reference TRBV19 and TRBJ2-6 gives the whole variable domain DGGITQSPKYLFRKEGQNVTLSCEQNLNHDAMYWYRQDPGQGLRLIYYSQIVNDFQKGDIAEGYSVSREKKESFPLTVTSAQKNPTAFYLCASSIRSGRLSGANVLTFGAGSRLTVL.

The chain couples TRBV4-2 to TRBJ2-2; no clear D. This CDR3 has 13 amino acids. Germline assignment: CDR1 LGHNA and CDR2 YNFKEQ. Trimming took off 1 base at V and 7 bases at J, with 7 bases between the two ends. The CDR3 region is CASSQGEIGELFF. In nucleotides, the CDR3 is TGTGCCAGCAGCCAAGGAGAGATCGGGGAGCTGTTTTTT.

This clone was found once. The chain has TRBV29-1 and TRBJ2-1, with 13 nucleotides matching TRBD2. From germline, CDR1 is SQVTM and CDR2 ANQGSEA. The V and J ends lost 3 bases and 6 bases, in that order; junction bases with no gene match: 8. The CDR3 is 16 residues long. The CDR3 protein is CSVDTSGRVRSNEQFF. Here the CDR3 DNA reads TGCAGCGTTGACACTAGCGGGAGGGTCCGGAGCAATGAGCAGTTCTTC.

J is TRBJ1-1 and V is TRBV7-9, with D possibly being TRBD1 (6 bases). In germline, CDR1 is SEHNR, CDR2 FQNEAQ (reference sequence). V was pared by 4 bases and J by 8 bases, with 11 bases between. This CDR3 has 12 residues. Here the CDR3 reads CASSSGRGEAFF. CDR3 nucleotides: TGTGCCAGCAGCTCAGGGAGGGGGGAAGCTTTCTTT.

The chain links TRBV4-1 to TRBJ2-1; D remains unclear. V lost 4 bases and J 8 bases, leaving 12 bases between the germline ends. CDR3 length equals 13 residues. Per germline, CDR1 MGHRA and CDR2 YSYEKL. The CDR3 reads CASSRSPMDEQFF. The DNA of the CDR3 is TGCGCCAGCAGCCGGTCTCCCATGGATGAGCAGTTCTTC.

The chain carries TRBV11-3 and TRBJ2-7, with D maybe TRBD2 (5 bases). There are 15 residues in the CDR3. Germline V lookup: CDR1 SGHNT, CDR2 YENEEA. V lost 9 bases, J lost 4 bases, and 22 bases lay in between. The CDR3 is CARTPPFGRGYEQYF. As DNA, the CDR3 is TGTGCCAGGACCCCTCCTTTTGGGAGAGGATACGAGCAGTACTTC.

The chain has TRBV5-1 and TRBJ2-1; D unclear. V gave up 0 bases and J gave up 7 bases, with 5 bases separating them. The germline V gene encodes CDR1 SGHRS and CDR2 YFSETQ. CDR3 length: 12 residues. The CDR3 bases are TGCGCCAGCAGCTTGGGGGGAAATGAGCAGTTCTTC. Amino acid sequence: CASSLGGNEQFF.

This clone was picked up one time. The rearrangement links TRBV19 to TRBJ1-2; D unclear. V was clipped by 7 bases and J by 8 bases, with 14 bases between them. Germline loops: CDR1 LNHDA, CDR2 SQIVND (reference sequence). The CDR3 totals 12 residues. Here the CDR3 DNA reads TGTGCCAGTAAGGGAGACCTGCCCGGCTACACCTTC. Protein: CASKGDLPGYTF.

The CDR3 spells CSVAGQSFQETQYF. The CDR3 DNA is TGCAGCGTTGCGGGACAGTCCTTTCAAGAGACCCAGTACTTC. This chain connects TRBV29-1 to TRBJ2-5; TRBD1 matches at 7 bases. V was pared by 4 bases and J by 2 bases, with 7 bases of the junction left unmatched. This CDR3 comprises 14 residues. The V gene's germline CDR1 is SQVTM and CDR2 ANQGSEA.